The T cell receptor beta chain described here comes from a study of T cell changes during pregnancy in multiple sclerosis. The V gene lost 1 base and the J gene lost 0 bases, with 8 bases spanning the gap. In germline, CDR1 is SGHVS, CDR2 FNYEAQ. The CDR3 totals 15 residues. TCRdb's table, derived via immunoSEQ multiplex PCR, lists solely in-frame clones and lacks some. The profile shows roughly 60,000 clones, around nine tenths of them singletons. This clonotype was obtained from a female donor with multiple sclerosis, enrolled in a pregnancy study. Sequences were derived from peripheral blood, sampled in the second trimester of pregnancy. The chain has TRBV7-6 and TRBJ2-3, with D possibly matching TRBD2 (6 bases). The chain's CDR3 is CASSLGGTSTDTQYF. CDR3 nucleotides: TGTGCCAGCAGCTTAGGGGGGACTAGCACAGATACGCAGTATTTT.